The count of the clone carrying this TCR beta chain is one. TCRdb's copy holds only in-frame clones and misses some; the assay was immunoSEQ multiplex PCR. Among more than 200,000 clones listed, around nine tenths were seen once. This sample is drawn from a study of blood T cell repertoires in COVID-19. The source is a woman aged 45-59 years who had recovered from COVID-19. The specimen sequenced was PBMCs or T cells enriched from blood (not recorded which).

CDR3 loop: CASSPGRQTNTEAFF. The CDR3 bases are TGCGCCAGCAGCCCCGGTAGACAGACGAACACTGAAGCTTTCTTT. This sequence joins TRBV4-1 and TRBJ1-1; maybe TRBD1 (5 bases). V lost 4 bases to trimming and J lost 1 base, with 13 bases between them. The CDR3 contains 15 residues. The germline V gene has CDR1 MGHRA and CDR2 YSYEKL.